The source of this T cell receptor (beta chain) is a study of T cells in Graves' hyperthyroidism and ophthalmopathy. Whole-study context: Blood from the periphery was taken at initial diagnosis, before any treatment. Study-wide results and caveats: Researchers report that a 13 V-J model separated ophthalmopathy from stable hyperthyroidism.

This clonotype was detected a few times. Its antigen is unidentified. The V gene's germline CDR1 is SNHLY and CDR2 FYNNEI. Trimming cost V 7 bases and J 0 bases, with 13 bases left between them. The CDR3 is 14 residues long. Authors of the study amplified TCR beta CDR3 regions from RNA transcripts. The HTBI set primed first-round TCR CDR3 RT-PCR. TCRdb processed the multiplex PCR reads anew with MiXCR; each CDR3 protein has one entry. Counted here are a few hundred thousand distinct CDR3 sequences, around 15% occurring once; the ten biggest clones make up less than 20%. This chain connects TRBV2 to TRBJ2-7, with D perhaps matching TRBD1 or TRBD2 (5 bases each). This TCR was sampled from a woman aged 25 to 39 with Graves' ophthalmopathy. Sequenced sample: blood. DNA for the CDR3: TGTGCCAGCATTTTCGTGGGGGTCTCCTACGAGCAGTACTTC. This encodes CASIFVGVSYEQYF.